Listed below are T cell receptor beta chains from one sample, sequenced in a study of T-cell memory formation after mild COVID-19. TCRdb passed the 5' RACE reads through MiXCR, listing each CDR3 protein once. The data contain 130,000 to 150,000 distinct CDR3 sequences, about 19% of them singletons. Sample: PBMCs or a T cell subset sorted from them (not recorded which). The receptor source for this set is an adult woman who had mild COVID-19 (a few samples of this study predate the infection). Cell type and time point are not known. CDR3s include the opening cysteine and the closing phenylalanine or tryptophan. Each record gives: V gene, clone size, D gene, J gene, CDR3 protein, CDR3 DNA. A D gene is named only where the DNA matches it firmly. Expanded clones are given a class, and other clones once, few, many or no size at all.

V: TRBV6-2/TRBV6-3; size: few; D: .; J: TRBJ2-7; CDR3: CASSLFGQIGYEQYF; DNA: TGTGCCAGCAGTTTATTCGGACAGATCGGCTACGAGCAGTACTTC
V: TRBV5-1; size: .; D: .; J: TRBJ2-1; CDR3: CASSFLSVDNEQFF; DNA: TGCGCCAGCAGCTTTCTCTCCGTGGACAATGAGCAGTTCTTC
V: TRBV12-3/TRBV12-4; size: few; D: .; J: TRBJ2-1; CDR3: CASSLWVYNEQFF; DNA: TGTGCCAGCAGTTTGTGGGTCTACAATGAGCAGTTCTTC
V: TRBV11-2; size: .; D: .; J: TRBJ1-2; CDR3: CASSPPTRIWAGGYGYTF; DNA: TGTGCCAGCAGTCCACCCACACGAATTTGGGCCGGAGGCTATGGCTACACCTTC
V: TRBV5-1; size: .; D: .; J: TRBJ1-3; CDR3: CASSLGDSGNTIYF; DNA: TGCGCCAGCAGCTTGGGGGACTCTGGAAACACCATATATTTT
V: TRBV7-2; size: many; D: TRBD1; J: TRBJ1-5; CDR3: CASSLNRGMGQPQHF; DNA: TGTGCCAGCAGCTTAAACAGGGGGATGGGTCAGCCCCAGCATTTT
V: TRBV7-3; size: .; D: .; J: TRBJ2-7; CDR3: CASSLGSGGYYEQYF; DNA: TGTGCCAGCAGCTTGGGCTCCGGAGGGTACTACGAGCAGTACTTC
V: TRBV2; size: .; D: TRBD1; J: TRBJ2-7; CDR3: CASSVQTGGFDEQYF; DNA: TGTGCCAGCAGTGTCCAGACAGGGGGCTTCGACGAGCAGTACTTC
V: TRBV2; size: many; D: TRBD2; J: TRBJ2-1; CDR3: CASSESGGRAYNEQFF; DNA: TGTGCCAGCAGTGAATCGGGCGGGAGGGCCTACAATGAGCAGTTCTTC
V: TRBV7-8; size: few; D: .; J: TRBJ1-5; CDR3: CASSPGRVGNQPQHF; DNA: TGTGCCAGCAGCCCAGGCAGGGTCGGGAATCAGCCCCAGCATTTT
V: TRBV7-2; size: .; D: .; J: TRBJ1-5; CDR3: CASSFLRAQPQHF; DNA: TGTGCCAGCAGCTTCCTCAGGGCACAGCCCCAGCATTTT
V: TRBV5-8; size: few; D: .; J: TRBJ2-5; CDR3: CASSFMDWETQYF; DNA: TGTGCCAGCAGCTTCATGGATTGGGAGACCCAGTACTTC
V: TRBV20-1; size: few; D: .; J: TRBJ1-5; CDR3: CSPLDRDNQPQHF; DNA: TGCAGTCCACTGGACCGAGACAATCAGCCCCAGCATTTT